Presented here are 2 T cell receptor beta chains from one specimen sequenced in a study of shared clonotypes between healthy human individuals. Using immunoSEQ multiplex PCR, the repertoire was profiled, and TCRdb retains in-frame clones only, with some absent. Seen here are 2 million to 3 million clones, 80% to 95% observed once, and the top ten hold about 0.38%. Sequencing input: naive CD4+ T cells from PBMCs. Subset indicated: CD45RA+ positively selected. All receptors derive from a man aged 18-30 years in good health. Some clones in this sample may be carry-over from other donors' samples.

The J gene is TRBJ1-2, the V gene TRBV28; 11 bases align to TRBD1. J lost 3 bases, V lost 8 bases, and 5 bases had no gene match. Per the germline V gene, CDR1 is MDHEN and CDR2 is SYDVKM. There are 14 residues in the CDR3. CDR3 in amino acids: CASVRTGGDYGYTF. CDR3 sequence (DNA): TGTGCCAGCGTGAGGACAGGGGGCGACTATGGCTACACCTTC.

The J gene is TRBJ2-2, the V gene TRBV11-3; D remains ambiguous. V lost 5 bases and J 5 bases, leaving 9 bases between the germline ends. The CDR3 contains 13 residues. Germline-derived CDR1 and CDR2 are SGHNT and YENEEA. In DNA form, the CDR3 reads TGTGCCAGCAGCCCCGCAGAGACCGGGGAGCTGTTTTTT. This sequence encodes CASSPAETGELFF.